This record concerns one T cell receptor (beta chain) sequence. This entry comes from a study of blood T cell repertoires in COVID-19. Turning to the study itself: COVID-19 samples, acute and convalescent, were from the United States, Italy and Spain. Sources were T cells, B-cell-depleted T cells, or PBMCs; the material itself was cDNA or gDNA.

Data came from immunoSEQ multiplex PCR; TCRdb stores just in-frame clones and leaves some out. The table has about 51,000 clones, approximately 86% seen once. This CDR3 has 13 amino acids. The germline CDR1 and CDR2 sequences are ENHRY and SYGVKD. V lost 8 bases and J lost 4, with 11 bases in between. Sequenced input: peripheral blood. J is TRBJ2-2 and V is TRBV10-3; possible D gene TRBD2, 6 bases. The sequence came from a man in his 60s with acute or convalescent COVID-19. CDR3 region: CAIWGDSTGELFF. As DNA, the CDR3 is TGTGCCATCTGGGGGGATTCCACCGGGGAGCTGTTTTTT.